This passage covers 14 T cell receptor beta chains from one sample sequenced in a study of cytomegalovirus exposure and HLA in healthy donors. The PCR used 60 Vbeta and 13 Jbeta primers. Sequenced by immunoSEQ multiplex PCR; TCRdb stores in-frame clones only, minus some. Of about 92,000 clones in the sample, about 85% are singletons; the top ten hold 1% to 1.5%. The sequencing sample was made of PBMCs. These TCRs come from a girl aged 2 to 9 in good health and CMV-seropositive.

The CDR3 spells CASSLHRVWNTEAFF. CDR3 coding DNA: TGTGCCAGCAGTTTACACAGGGTCTGGAACACTGAAGCTTTCTTT. This chain links TRBV28 with TRBJ1-1, with D perhaps matching TRBD1 (6 bases). CDR3 length: 15 amino acids. Germline CDR1 is MDHEN and CDR2 is SYDVKM. V lost 2 bases and J 1 base, leaving 11 bases between the germline ends.

CDR3 in DNA: TGTGCCAGCAGTTTTAGAGGACAGAGAAATAGCAATCAGCCCCAGCATTTT. Amino acids: CASSFRGQRNSNQPQHF. The chain couples TRBV28 to TRBJ1-5; possibly TRBD1 for D (6 bases). The CDR3 runs to 17 residues. Germline CDR1 and CDR2: MDHEN and SYDVKM. Trimming removed 3 bases from V and 0 bases from J, with 15 bases in between.

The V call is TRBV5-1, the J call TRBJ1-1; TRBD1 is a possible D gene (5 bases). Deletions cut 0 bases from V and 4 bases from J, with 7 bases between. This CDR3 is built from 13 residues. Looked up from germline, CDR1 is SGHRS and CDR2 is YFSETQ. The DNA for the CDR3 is TGCGCCAGCAGCTTGGAGGGGATCACTGAAGCTTTCTTT. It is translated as CASSLEGITEAFF.

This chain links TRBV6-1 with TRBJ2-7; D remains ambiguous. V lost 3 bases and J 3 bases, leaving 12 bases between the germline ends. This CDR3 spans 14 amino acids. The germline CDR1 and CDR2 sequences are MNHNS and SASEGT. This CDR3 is CASSDPGLNYEQYF. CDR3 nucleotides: TGTGCCAGCAGTGATCCCGGTCTTAACTACGAGCAGTACTTC.

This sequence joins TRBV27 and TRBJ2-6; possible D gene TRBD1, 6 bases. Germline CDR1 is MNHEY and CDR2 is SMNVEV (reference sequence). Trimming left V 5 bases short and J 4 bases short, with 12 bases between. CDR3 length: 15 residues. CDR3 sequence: CASSLQGSGANVLTF. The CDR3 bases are TGTGCCAGCAGTCTGCAGGGGAGCGGGGCCAACGTCCTGACTTTC.

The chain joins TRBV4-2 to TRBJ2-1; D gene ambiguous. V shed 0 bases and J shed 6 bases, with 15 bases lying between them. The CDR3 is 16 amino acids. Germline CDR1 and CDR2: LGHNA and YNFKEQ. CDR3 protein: CASSQESRGLFNEQFF. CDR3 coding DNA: TGTGCCAGCAGCCAAGAATCTCGAGGTCTATTCAATGAGCAGTTCTTC.

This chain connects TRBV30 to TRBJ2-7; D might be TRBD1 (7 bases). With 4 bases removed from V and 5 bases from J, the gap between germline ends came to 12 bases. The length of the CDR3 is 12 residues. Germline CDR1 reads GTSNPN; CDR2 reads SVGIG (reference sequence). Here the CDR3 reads CAWTRGRHEQYF. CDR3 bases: TGTGCCTGGACCAGGGGGAGGCACGAGCAGTACTTC.

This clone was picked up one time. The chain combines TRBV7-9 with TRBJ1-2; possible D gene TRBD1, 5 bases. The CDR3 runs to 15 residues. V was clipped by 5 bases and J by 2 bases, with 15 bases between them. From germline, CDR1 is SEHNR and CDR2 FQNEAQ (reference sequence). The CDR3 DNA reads TGTGCCAGCAGCCGTACAATAGGGGAAAACTATGGCTACACCTTC. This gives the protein CASSRTIGENYGYTF.

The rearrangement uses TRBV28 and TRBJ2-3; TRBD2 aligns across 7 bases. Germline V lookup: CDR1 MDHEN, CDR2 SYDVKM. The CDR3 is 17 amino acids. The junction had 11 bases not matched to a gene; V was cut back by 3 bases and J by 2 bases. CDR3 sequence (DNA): TGTGCCAGCAGTTTCGAGTTCGGGAGGATTAACACAGATACGCAGTATTTT. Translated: CASSFEFGRINTDTQYF.

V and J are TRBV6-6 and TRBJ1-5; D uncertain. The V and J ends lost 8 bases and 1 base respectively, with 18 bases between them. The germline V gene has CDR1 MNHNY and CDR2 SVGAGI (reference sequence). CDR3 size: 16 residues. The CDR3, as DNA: TGTGCCAGCGTCCCGTTTCGCGGGCAGAGCAATCAGCCCCAGCATTTT. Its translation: CASVPFRGQSNQPQHF.

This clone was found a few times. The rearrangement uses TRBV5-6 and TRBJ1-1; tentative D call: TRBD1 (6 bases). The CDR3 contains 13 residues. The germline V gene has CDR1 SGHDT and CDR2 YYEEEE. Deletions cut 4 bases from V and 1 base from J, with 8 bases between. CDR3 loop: CASSPQGNTEAFF. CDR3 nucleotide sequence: TGTGCCAGCAGCCCACAGGGGAACACTGAAGCTTTCTTT.

The CDR3: CASSHPGQGTTDTQYF. In nucleotides, the CDR3 is TGTGCCAGCAGCCACCCCGGACAGGGGACCACAGATACGCAGTATTTT. The V call is TRBV14, the J call TRBJ2-3; 9 bases agree with TRBD1. Trimming removed 3 bases from V and 2 bases from J; junction bases left unmatched: 6. In germline, CDR1 is SGHDN, CDR2 FVKESK. CDR3 length: 16 residues. Using reference TRBV14 and TRBJ2-3 for the parts outside the CDR3, the full variable domain is EAGVTQFPSHSVIEKGQTVTLRCDPISGHDNLYWYRRVMGKEIKFLLHFVKESKQDESGMPNNRFLAERTGGTYSTLKVQPAELEDSGVYFCASSHPGQGTTDTQYFGPGTRLTVL.

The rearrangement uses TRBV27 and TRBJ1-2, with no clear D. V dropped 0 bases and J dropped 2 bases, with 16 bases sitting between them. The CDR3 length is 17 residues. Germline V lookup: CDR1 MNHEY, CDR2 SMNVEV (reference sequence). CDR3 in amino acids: CASSLSSVGGRNYGYTF. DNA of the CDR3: TGTGCCAGCAGTTTATCTTCCGTGGGAGGGCGGAACTATGGCTACACCTTC.

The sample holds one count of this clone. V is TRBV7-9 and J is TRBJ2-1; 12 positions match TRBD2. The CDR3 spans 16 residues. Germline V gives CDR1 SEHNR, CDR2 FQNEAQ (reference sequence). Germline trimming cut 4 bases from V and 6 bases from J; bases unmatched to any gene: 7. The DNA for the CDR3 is TGTGCCAGCAGCTCCTCTAGCGGGAGGGCTCCCAATGAGCAGTTCTTC. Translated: CASSSSSGRAPNEQFF.